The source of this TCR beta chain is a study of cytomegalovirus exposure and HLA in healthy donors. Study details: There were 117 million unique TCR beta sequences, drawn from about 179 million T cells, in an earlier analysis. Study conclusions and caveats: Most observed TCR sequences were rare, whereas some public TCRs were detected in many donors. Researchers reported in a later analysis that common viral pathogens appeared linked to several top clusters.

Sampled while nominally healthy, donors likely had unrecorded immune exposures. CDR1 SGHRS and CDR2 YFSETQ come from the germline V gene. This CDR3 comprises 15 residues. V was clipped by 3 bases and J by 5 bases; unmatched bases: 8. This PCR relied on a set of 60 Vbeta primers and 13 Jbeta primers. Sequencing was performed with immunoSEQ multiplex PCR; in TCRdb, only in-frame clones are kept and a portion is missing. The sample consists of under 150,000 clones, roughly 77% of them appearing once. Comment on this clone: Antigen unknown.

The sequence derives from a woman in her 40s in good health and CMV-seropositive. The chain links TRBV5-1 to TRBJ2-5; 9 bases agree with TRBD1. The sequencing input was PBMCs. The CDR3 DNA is TGCGCCAGCAGCTGGGGACAGGGTAGGGGGGAGACCCAGTACTTC. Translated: CASSWGQGRGETQYF.